This T cell receptor beta chain was recovered during a study of blood T cell repertoires in COVID-19. Study summary: COVID-19 samples from acute and convalescent phases originated in the United States, Italy and Spain. PBMCs, B-cell-depleted T cells, or T cells provided the cDNA or gDNA that made up the material.

In the study's own analysis: Amplification of reference gene primers provided the estimated nucleated cell counts. Profiling relied on immunoSEQ multiplex PCR, and the TCRdb table lists in-frame clones only, not all of them. The DNA was the basis for D and trimming; V, J and clone size are from that table. The sample lists tens of thousands of clones; around 83% were seen once. The CDR3 spans 16 residues. Germline-derived CDR1 and CDR2 are SGHRS and YFSETQ. The germline V and J ends were trimmed by 3 bases and 6 bases, with 19 bases remaining between them. This TCR derives from a man aged 45-60 years with active COVID-19. This chain uses TRBV5-1 with TRBJ2-1, with D possibly matching TRBD2 (7 bases). Sequencing input: peripheral blood. CDR3 DNA: TGCGCCAGCAGCTCTTTAGGGGGGGTTGTCGCCAATGAGCAGTTCTTC. Protein product: CASSSLGGVVANEQFF.